Below are 5 T cell receptor beta chains sequenced from a single sample in a study of blood T cell repertoires in COVID-19. Using immunoSEQ multiplex PCR, the repertoire was profiled, and TCRdb retains in-frame clones only, with some absent. This table holds 200,000 to 250,000 clones, roughly 86% found once. The sequencing input was peripheral blood. The receptor source for this set is an elderly man with acute or convalescent COVID-19.

The V call is TRBV9, the J call TRBJ2-4; 8 bases fit TRBD2. CDR1 and CDR2 (germline): SGDLS, YYNGEE. The trim removed 2 bases at V and 4 bases at J, leaving 2 bases unmatched. The CDR3 is made up of 14 amino acids. The CDR3 sequence is CASSVSGTKNIQYF. As DNA, the CDR3 is TGTGCCAGCAGCGTTAGCGGGACTAAAAACATTCAGTACTTC.

This chain links TRBV2 with TRBJ1-1, with 8 bases that match TRBD1. Germline assignment: CDR1 SNHLY and CDR2 FYNNEI. The CDR3 is made up of 14 amino acids. Trimming removed 7 bases from V and 0 bases from J; junction bases left unmatched: 4. The CDR3 loop reads CASTLDRVNTEAFF. The CDR3 DNA reads as TGTGCCAGCACCTTGGACAGGGTGAACACTGAAGCTTTCTTT.

This clone was observed a few times. The J gene is TRBJ2-1, the V gene TRBV6-5; 10 bases agree with TRBD2. This CDR3 has 15 residues. The V gene's germline CDR1 is MNHEY and CDR2 SVGAGI. With 6 bases clipped from V and 2 bases from J, the junction kept 4 bases outside the gene matches. This CDR3 reads CASRGSGRAYNEQFF. CDR3 bases: TGTGCCAGCAGGGGGAGCGGGAGGGCCTACAATGAGCAGTTCTTC.

The chain is built from TRBV7-2 and TRBJ2-7; D ambiguous. The CDR3 totals 13 residues. Trimming pared 2 bases from V and 5 bases from J, leaving 10 bases between. Germline CDR1 SGHTA, CDR2 FQGNSA. The DNA of the CDR3 is TGTGCCAGCAGCTTACCCCCGGGTCACGAGCAGTACTTC. Encoded protein: CASSLPPGHEQYF. Based on the CDR3 plus reference TRBV7-2 and TRBJ2-7, the full variable domain is GAGVSQSPSNKVTEKGKDVELRCDPISGHTALYWYRQSLGQGLEFLIYFQGNSAPDKSGLPSDRFSAERTGGSVSTLTIQRTQQEDSAVYLCASSLPPGHEQYFGPGTRLTVT.

This clone was observed a handful of times. The CDR3 is CASSQNEDREFLKSFF. DNA of the CDR3: TGTGCCAGCAGCCAAAATGAGGACAGGGAATTTTTGAAGTCTTTCTTT. V gene TRBV3-1 (or the pseudogene TRBV3-2) combines with J gene TRBJ1-1; 8 nucleotides match TRBD1. The CDR3 runs to 16 residues. Germline CDR1 and CDR2: LGHDT and YNNKEL (reference sequence). The V segment lost 2 bases and the J segment 12 bases; nucleotides outside the gene matches: 17.